These 17 T cell receptor beta chains originate from one sample sequenced in a study of graft-versus-host responses after intestinal transplantation. Sequenced by immunoSEQ multiplex PCR; TCRdb stores in-frame clones only, minus some. The repertoire holds under 15,000 clones, with 90% to 95% as singletons. This specimen was PBMCs, taken about 37 months after intestinal transplantation. The receptors stem from a human patient who received an intestinal transplant, so some T cells may come from the graft donor.

This rearrangement joins TRBV5-4 to TRBJ2-1, with D perhaps TRBD1 or TRBD2 (5 bases each). V gave up 1 base and J gave up 7 bases, with 12 bases separating them. The CDR3 is made up of 14 amino acids. CDR1 and CDR2 (germline): SGHNT, YYREEE (reference sequence). CDR3 sequence: CASSLRDGRNEQFF. The CDR3 nucleotides read TGTGCCAGCAGCTTGCGGGACGGCCGGAATGAGCAGTTCTTC.

This chain uses TRBV27 with TRBJ1-3; no reliable D call. V was trimmed by 3 bases and J by 3 bases, leaving 15 bases between them. CDR1 MNHEY and CDR2 SMNVEV come from the germline V gene (reference sequence). The CDR3 covers 16 residues. CDR3 in amino acids: CASSLNPGIGGNTIYF. CDR3 DNA sequence: TGTGCCAGCAGTTTGAATCCGGGTATAGGTGGAAACACCATATATTTT.

This sequence joins TRBV7-9 and TRBJ2-5; D might be TRBD1 or TRBD2, each matching 6 bases. Germline loops: CDR1 SEHNR, CDR2 FQNEAQ (reference sequence). Deletions cut 5 bases from V and 4 bases from J, with 14 bases between. The CDR3 length is 14 residues. The chain's CDR3 is CASSPRRGSETQYF. As DNA, the CDR3 is TGTGCCAGCAGCCCCCGGAGGGGGTCAGAGACCCAGTACTTC.

The rearrangement joins TRBV29-1 to TRBJ1-2, with TRBD1 matching over 9 bases. The CDR3 contains 14 residues. Germline V CDR1 and CDR2: SQVTM, ANQGSEA. J was trimmed by 4 bases and V by 3 bases; bases with no gene match: 6. CDR3 sequence reads: CSVDDGTGPYGYTF. CDR3 sequence (DNA): TGCAGCGTTGATGACGGGACAGGGCCCTATGGCTACACCTTC.

The chain couples TRBV13 to TRBJ2-6; D is ambiguous. V was clipped by 7 bases and J by 0 bases, with 7 bases between them. Germline loops: CDR1 PRHDT, CDR2 FYEKMQ (reference sequence). This CDR3 contains 14 residues. DNA of the CDR3: TGTGCCAGCACCAGCGCCTCTGGGGCCAACGTCCTGACTTTC. Translation: CASTSASGANVLTF.

This clone was counted once. CDR3 sequence reads: CASSQPPWGIGYTF. CDR3 nucleotide sequence: TGTGCCAGCAGCCAACCCCCTTGGGGGATCGGCTACACCTTC. The chain carries TRBV14 and TRBJ1-2, with a weak D call TRBD1 (5 bases). Per germline, CDR1 SGHDN and CDR2 FVKESK. The CDR3 covers 14 residues. The ends were cut back, 2 bases at V and 8 bases at J, with 15 bases in the middle.

The chain links TRBV6-1 to TRBJ2-2; 8 nucleotides line up with TRBD1. In germline, CDR1 is MNHNS, CDR2 SASEGT. V trimming: 3 bases; J trimming: 5 bases; junction bases outside the gene matches: 5. This CDR3 spans 15 amino acids. The chain's CDR3 is CASSDRGRGTGELFF. CDR3 coding DNA: TGTGCCAGCAGTGACAGGGGGCGCGGGACCGGGGAGCTGTTTTTT.

V usage is TRBV6-5 and J usage is TRBJ1-5; possibly TRBD1 for D (6 bases). V lost 8 bases, J lost 2 bases, and 16 bases lay in between. Germline V lookup: CDR1 MNHEY, CDR2 SVGAGI. The CDR3 sequence is 15 residues long. For the CDR3, the DNA is TGTGCCAGCGGGGGGGGACAACATGGCAATCAGCCCCAGCATTTT. Translation: CASGGGQHGNQPQHF.

J is TRBJ1-1 and V is TRBV19; unclear D gene. Germline values: CDR1 LNHDA, CDR2 SQIVND (reference sequence). The germline V and J ends were trimmed by 4 bases and 3 bases, with 18 bases remaining between them. The CDR3 spans 16 residues. CDR3: CASSTGEGIGYTEAFF. The CDR3 DNA follows: TGTGCCAGTAGTACTGGGGAAGGGATAGGGTACACTGAAGCTTTCTTT. The full variable domain, completed using reference TRBV19 and TRBJ1-1, is DGGITQSPKYLFRKEGQNVTLSCEQNLNHDAMYWYRQDPGQGLRLIYYSQIVNDFQKGDIAEGYSVSREKKESFPLTVTSAQKNPTAFYLCASSTGEGIGYTEAFFGQGTRLTVV.

The chain recombines TRBV9 with TRBJ2-7; 7 positions agree with TRBD2. This CDR3 is built from 15 residues. The trim removed 3 bases at V and 3 bases at J, leaving 9 bases unmatched. Germline V gene lookup returns CDR1 SGDLS and CDR2 YYNGEE. The chain's CDR3 is CASSALLAWGYEQYF. In DNA form, the CDR3 reads TGTGCCAGCAGCGCCCTACTAGCGTGGGGCTACGAGCAGTACTTC. Drawing the rest from reference TRBV9 and TRBJ2-7, the complete variable domain is DSGVTQTPKHLITATGQRVTLRCSPRSGDLSVYWYQQSLDQGLQFLIQYYNGEERAKGNILERFSAQQFPDLHSELNLSSLELGDSALYFCASSALLAWGYEQYFGPGTRLTVT.

The chain uses TRBV19 and TRBJ1-2; tentatively, D is TRBD1 (5 bases). This CDR3 is 15 amino acids long. Looked up from germline, CDR1 is LNHDA and CDR2 is SQIVND (reference sequence). The ends were cut back, 3 bases at V and 4 bases at J, with 15 bases in the middle. The CDR3 loop reads CASSMRDSFVYGYTF. In DNA, the CDR3 is TGTGCCAGTAGTATGCGCGACAGCTTCGTCTATGGCTACACCTTC. Supplemented by reference TRBV19 and TRBJ1-2, the full variable domain reads DGGITQSPKYLFRKEGQNVTLSCEQNLNHDAMYWYRQDPGQGLRLIYYSQIVNDFQKGDIAEGYSVSREKKESFPLTVTSAQKNPTAFYLCASSMRDSFVYGYTFGSGTRLTVV.

The chain recombines TRBV4-3 with TRBJ1-2; D is undetermined. The CDR3 extends over 15 amino acids. Trimming left V 2 bases short and J 0 bases short, with 10 bases between. Germline V CDR1 and CDR2: LGHNA, YSLEER. In nucleotides, the CDR3 is TGCGCCAGCAGCCAATTCGACGGAGCTAACTATGGCTACACCTTC. This sequence encodes CASSQFDGANYGYTF.

The chain couples TRBV23-1 to TRBJ2-1; maybe TRBD1 (7 bases). TRBV23-1 falls under the ORF class, with uncertain function. The CDR3 covers 19 residues. Trimming cost V 0 bases and J 5 bases, with 23 bases left between them. CDR3 loop: CASSQSGENWAGGHNEQFF. Written as DNA, the CDR3 is TGCGCCAGCAGTCAATCGGGAGAGAATTGGGCAGGGGGGCACAATGAGCAGTTCTTC.

The chain employs TRBV9 and TRBJ2-7; D ambiguous. The CDR3 loop spans 14 amino acids. Deletions cut 3 bases from V and 4 bases from J, with 14 bases between. The germline V gene encodes CDR1 SGDLS and CDR2 YYNGEE. CDR3 sequence: CASSDGQKSYEQYF. DNA for the CDR3: TGTGCCAGCAGCGACGGGCAGAAGTCTTACGAGCAGTACTTC.

The chain recombines TRBV5-1 with TRBJ2-7, with D tentatively TRBD2 (5 bases). With 4 bases removed from V and 6 bases from J, the gap between germline ends came to 17 bases. Germline V lookup: CDR1 SGHRS, CDR2 YFSETQ. The CDR3 runs 14 residues. CDR3 bases: TGCGCCAGCAGCCCCGGAGAGGGTCGTGGCGAGCAGTACTTC. This translates into CASSPGEGRGEQYF.

The CDR3 DNA sequence: TGTGCCATCAGTGGGGGGACCCTTTTCACAGATACGCAGTATTTT. It is translated as CAISGGTLFTDTQYF. V usage is TRBV10-3 and J usage is TRBJ2-3; D may be TRBD1 or TRBD2 (5 bases each). Trimming cost V 4 bases and J 2 bases, with 13 bases left between them. The CDR3 sequence is 15 residues long. Germline CDR1 and CDR2: ENHRY and SYGVKD.

The chain links TRBV5-1 to TRBJ1-5; possible D gene TRBD1, 6 bases. There are 15 residues in the CDR3. V lost 4 bases to trimming and J lost 2 bases, with 13 bases between them. The germline gives CDR1 SGHRS, CDR2 YFSETQ. The CDR3 is CASSEQGLGNQPQHF. The CDR3 nucleotides read TGCGCCAGCAGCGAACAGGGTTTAGGCAATCAGCCCCAGCATTTT.